The sample holds many counts of the clone carrying this TCR beta chain. The target antigen is unknown. CDR1 and CDR2 (germline): SNHLY, FYNNEI. V was pared by 4 bases and J by 9 bases, with 9 bases between. The CDR3 runs 11 residues. The data belong to a study of regulatory T cells in long-lasting Graves disease. The time point here: newly diagnosed GD, antithyroid drugs for less than 3 months. PBMC-derived RNA was used for the TCR library. American Thyroid Association guidelines defined how Graves' disease was diagnosed. One endocrinology department in Xi'an, China, was where patients came from. Points from the study as a whole: TCR diversity was lower in persistent Graves' patients than in newly diagnosed ones. Persistent cases favored TRBV28, TRBJ1-2 and TRBJ2-5.

Arm-PCR with iRepertoire HTBI primers amplified the CDR3 regions for these TCR beta libraries. TCRdb re-called the multiplex PCR reads with MiXCR, one entry per CDR3 protein. The sample holds fewer than 400,000 distinct CDR3 sequences, about a sixth seen once. This clonotype was obtained from a female donor with Graves disease. The sequencing here drew on peripheral blood mononuclear cells (PBMCs), taken at new diagnosis, from a patient treated with antithyroid drugs. The gene calls are TRBV2 and TRBJ1-1; D is undetermined. CDR3 coding DNA: TGTGCCAGCAGTGTAGGATTCCAAGCTTTCTTT. As protein: CASSVGFQAFF.